This entry features one T cell receptor (beta chain) sequence. This record belongs to a study of glioma-infiltrating T cells after dendritic cell vaccination. Turning to the study itself: Treatment, given 2003 to 2012, was autologous tumor lysate-pulsed dendritic cell vaccination.

The PCR used 60 V beta and 13 J beta primers. Sequencing used immunoSEQ multiplex PCR; TCRdb keeps in-frame clones, though not all of them. Counted here are roughly 100,000 clones, around 87% occurring once; the ten biggest clones make up 2.7%. The CDR3 has 15 residues. V gave up 5 bases and J gave up 2 bases, with 16 bases separating them. Germline CDR1 and CDR2: GTSNPN and SVGIG (reference sequence). Described time point: after dendritic cell vaccination, including at tumor progression/relapse. The sequences come from blood, collected after dendritic cell vaccination. This TCR was sampled from a human donor with glioblastoma. The rearrangement joins TRBV30 to TRBJ2-1; the D is unclear. CDR3 sequence reads: CAWYRLAHPYNEQFF. Written as DNA, the CDR3 is TGTGCCTGGTATAGGTTAGCACACCCCTACAATGAGCAGTTCTTC.